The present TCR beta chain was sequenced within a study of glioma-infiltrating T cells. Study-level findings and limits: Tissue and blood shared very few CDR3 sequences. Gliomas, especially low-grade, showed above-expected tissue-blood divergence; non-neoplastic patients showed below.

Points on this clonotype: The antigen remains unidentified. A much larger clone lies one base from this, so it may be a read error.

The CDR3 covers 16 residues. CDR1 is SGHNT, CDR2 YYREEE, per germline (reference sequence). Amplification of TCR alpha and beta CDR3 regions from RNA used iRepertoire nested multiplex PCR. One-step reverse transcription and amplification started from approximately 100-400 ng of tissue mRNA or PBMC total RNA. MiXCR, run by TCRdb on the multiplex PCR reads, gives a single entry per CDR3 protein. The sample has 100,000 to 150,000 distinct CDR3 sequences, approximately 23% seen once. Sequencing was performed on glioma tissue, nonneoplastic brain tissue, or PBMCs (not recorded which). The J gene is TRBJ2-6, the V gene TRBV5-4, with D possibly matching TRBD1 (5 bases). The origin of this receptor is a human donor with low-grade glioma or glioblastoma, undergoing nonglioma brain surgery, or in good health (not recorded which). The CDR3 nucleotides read TGTGCCAGCAGCCCTAGAGGTCCCTCTGGGGCCAGCGTCCTGACTTTC. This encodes CASSPRGPSGASVLTF.